This T cell receptor beta chain was sequenced during a study of T cell responses to AZD1222 COVID-19 vaccine listed by TCRdb under 2021. Study-level background: TCR sequencing was performed for 230 to 250 trial participants, of whom around 210 were given two doses of AZD1222 and about 25 were given two doses of MenACWY control vaccine. Trial participants were enrolled into age subgroups of 18-55, 56-69 and 70-plus years, which contained about 150, 28 and 57 TCR-sequenced participants, respectively.

The germline V gene (reference sequence) yields GTSNPN for CDR1 and SVGIG for CDR2. From the cysteine through the phenylalanine, the CDR3 covers 13 amino acids. Only the CDR3 DNA stays, 39 bases, in frame from base 1. V is shortened by 3 bases, J by 0 bases, and the region joining them spans 6 bases. The time point label for this specimen denotes: about 28 days (+/-7) after the second vaccine dose. AZD1222 recipients whose second dose came at about 4 weeks and those whose second dose came at about 12 weeks were combined into one group, since spike-specific TCR depth and breadth did not differ between the two schedules. Vaccinee samples were obtained from the UK trials COV001 and COV002, which included a single-blind randomized controlled phase 2/3 trial of AZD1222 (ChAdOx1 nCoV-19) in healthy adults. For TCRbeta chain sequencing, PBMC samples from trial participants were taken at day 0 and at day 28 after the second dose.

General study outcomes and caveats: The whole spike protein was spanned by vaccine-associated CD4 TCRs, and dominant responses were seen in regions 160-218 and 743-854. Because no day 14 peak-response samples were available, the repertoires could be characterized only after the peak T cell response. Most participants were white British and females outnumbered males, and the authors suggested that clonal diversity may have been underestimated. Conclusions about previously exposed vaccinees are limited because only a handful of AZD1222 recipients were SARS-CoV-2 seropositive at baseline. After two AZD1222 doses, spike-specific TCR breadth and depth were significantly higher than at day 0 and than in MenACWY recipients. The 56-69-year group was small, and its depth increase did not reach significance, likely because of low power. Nearly half of unique spike-specific TCRs reportedly recognized epitopes outside regions mutated in the B.1.351 and B.1.1.7 variants.

The CDR3 regions of human TCRbeta chains were analyzed by immunosequencing. As for how the authors treated the data: Repertoire TCRs were checked for matches against a reference library of SARS-CoV-2-specific TCRs that had been generated using the MIRA antigen-specificity platform. Breadth was defined as the fraction of unique TCRs that were SARS-CoV-2-associated, and depth was defined as the fraction of total T cells that were SARS-CoV-2-associated. Using the MIRA data, each spike-specific TCR was mapped to the spike region that the TCR reacts to and placed in a CD4 or CD8 class. Log10-transformed breadth and depth values were compared by one-way ANOVA with Sidak's multiple comparisons tests. TCRdb re-hosts the immuneACCESS table, in-frame sequences only. Its copies lack some clones; in the studies checked, an unresolved V gene accounts for under half of them, and the cause for the rest is not known. The V and J calls and the clone size are those of that table, but D and trimming were determined from the DNA. This sample holds about 70,000 clones; approximately 90% were observed only once. The ten largest account for around 1.3% of the sample.

A remark on this clone: Its antigen is not yet known. Base qualities are missing; no much larger clone stands one base away.

The sample in question was peripheral blood, obtained 28 days after the second AZD1222 dose. The clonotype comes from an adult who received the AZD1222 COVID-19 vaccine. The sequence is built from TRBV30 and TRBJ1-3, with the D gene not clear enough to name. The CDR3 corresponds to CAWSGLSGNTIYF. Read as DNA, the sequence is TGTGCCTGGAGCGGCCTCTCTGGAAACACCATATATTTT.